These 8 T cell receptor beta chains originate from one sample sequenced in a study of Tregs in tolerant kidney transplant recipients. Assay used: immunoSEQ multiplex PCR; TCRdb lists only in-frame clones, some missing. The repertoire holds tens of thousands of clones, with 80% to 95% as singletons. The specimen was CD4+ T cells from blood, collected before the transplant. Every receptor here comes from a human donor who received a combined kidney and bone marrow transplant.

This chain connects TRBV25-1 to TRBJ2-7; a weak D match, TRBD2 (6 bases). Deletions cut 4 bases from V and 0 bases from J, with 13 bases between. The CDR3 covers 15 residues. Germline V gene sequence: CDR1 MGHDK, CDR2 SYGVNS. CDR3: CASSAFGGYSYEQYF. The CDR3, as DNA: TGTGCCAGCAGTGCCTTCGGAGGGTACTCCTACGAGCAGTACTTC.

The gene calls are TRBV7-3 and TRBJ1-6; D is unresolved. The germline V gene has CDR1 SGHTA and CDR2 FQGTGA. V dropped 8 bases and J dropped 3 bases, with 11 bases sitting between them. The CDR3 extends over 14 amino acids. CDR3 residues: CASSSGFYNSPLHF. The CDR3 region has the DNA TGTGCCAGCTCGTCGGGTTTCTATAATTCACCCCTCCACTTT. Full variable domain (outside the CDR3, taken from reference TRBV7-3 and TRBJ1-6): GAGVSQTPSNKVTEKGKYVELRCDPISGHTALYWYRQSLGQGPEFLIYFQGTGAADDSGLPNDRFFAVRPEGSVSTLKIQRTERGDSAVYLCASSSGFYNSPLHFGNGTRLTVT.

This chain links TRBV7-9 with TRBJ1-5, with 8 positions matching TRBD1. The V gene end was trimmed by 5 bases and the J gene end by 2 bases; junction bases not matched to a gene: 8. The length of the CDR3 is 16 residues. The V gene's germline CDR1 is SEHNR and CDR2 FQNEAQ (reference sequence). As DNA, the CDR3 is TGTGCCAGCAGCCCGTCAGGGGGCGCGGGCAATCAGCCCCAGCATTTT. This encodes CASSPSGGAGNQPQHF. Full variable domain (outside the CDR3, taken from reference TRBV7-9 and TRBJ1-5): DTGVSQNPRHKITKRGQNVTFRCDPISEHNRLYWYRQTLGQGPEFLTYFQNEAQLEKSRLLSDRFSAERPKGSFSTLEIQRTEQGDSAMYLCASSPSGGAGNQPQHFGDGTRLSIL.

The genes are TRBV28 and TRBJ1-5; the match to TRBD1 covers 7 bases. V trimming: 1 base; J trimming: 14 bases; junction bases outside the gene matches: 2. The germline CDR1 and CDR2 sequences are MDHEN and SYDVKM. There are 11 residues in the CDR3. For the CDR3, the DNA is TGTGCCAGCAGTTTATTCGACAGGGAGCATTTT. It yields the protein CASSLFDREHF.

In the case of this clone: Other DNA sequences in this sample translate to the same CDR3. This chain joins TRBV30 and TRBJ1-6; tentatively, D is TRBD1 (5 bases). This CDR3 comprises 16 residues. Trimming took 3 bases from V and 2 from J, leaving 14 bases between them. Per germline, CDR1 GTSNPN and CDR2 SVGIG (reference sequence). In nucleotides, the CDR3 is TGTGCCTGGAGAAGAAAAGGGGTGACCTATAATTCACCCCTCCACTTT. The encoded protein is CAWRRKGVTYNSPLHF. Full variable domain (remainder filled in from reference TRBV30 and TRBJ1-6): SQTIHQWPATLVQPVGSPLSLECTVEGTSNPNLYWYRQAAGRGLQLLFYSVGIGQISSEVPQNLSASRPQDRQFILSSKKLLLSDSGFYLCAWRRKGVTYNSPLHFGNGTRLTVT.

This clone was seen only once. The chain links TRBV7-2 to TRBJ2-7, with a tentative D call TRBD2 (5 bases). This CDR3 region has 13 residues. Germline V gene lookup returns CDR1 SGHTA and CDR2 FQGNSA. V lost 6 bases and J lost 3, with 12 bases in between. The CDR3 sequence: CASSFERSYEQYF. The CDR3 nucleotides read TGTGCCAGCAGTTTCGAGCGGAGCTACGAGCAGTACTTC.

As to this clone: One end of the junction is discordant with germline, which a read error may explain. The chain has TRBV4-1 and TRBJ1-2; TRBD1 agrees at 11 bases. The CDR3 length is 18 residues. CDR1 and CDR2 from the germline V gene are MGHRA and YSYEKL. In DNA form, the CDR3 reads TGCGCCAGCAGCAAAGATGTGGACAGGGGGCCCATTAACTATGGCTACACCTTC. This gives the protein CASSKDVDRGPINYGYTF.

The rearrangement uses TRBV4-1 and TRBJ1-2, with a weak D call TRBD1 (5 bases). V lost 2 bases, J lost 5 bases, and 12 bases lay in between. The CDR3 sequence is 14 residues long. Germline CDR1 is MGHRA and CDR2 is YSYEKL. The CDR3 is CASSQMTETYGYTF. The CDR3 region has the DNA TGCGCCAGCAGCCAAATGACAGAAACTTATGGCTACACCTTC.